This TCR beta chain stems from a study of blood T cells in healthy people across ages. This clonotype turned up a few times. The V end lost 2 bases, the J end lost 7 bases, and 15 bases lay between the germline ends. In germline, CDR1 is SGHVS, CDR2 FNYEAQ. The CDR3 loop spans 15 amino acids. Then a second PCR, running about 6 to 12 cycles, was carried out with a sample-barcoded 5' primer and a J-beta primer mix. TCRdb passed the 5' RACE reads through MiXCR, listing each CDR3 protein once. The sample lists more than 650,000 distinct CDR3 sequences; roughly 50% were seen once. What was sequenced was blood. V gene TRBV7-6 combines with J gene TRBJ1-5, with D possibly being TRBD1 (5 bases). This sequence originates from a man older than 75 in good health. DNA of the CDR3: TGTGCCAGCAGCTTAATCCCGGCAGGGAACCAGCCCCAGCATTTT. As protein: CASSLIPAGNQPQHF.